Below, 26 T cell receptor beta chains from the same sample are listed, as sequenced in a study of blood T cell repertoires in COVID-19. Produced via immunoSEQ multiplex PCR; TCRdb's table is partial and in-frame only. The sample has about 220,000 clones; roughly 89% are singletons. Material for sequencing was PBMCs or T cells enriched from blood (not recorded which). All receptors derive from a woman between 40 and 50 years old who had recovered from COVID-19.

The V and J genes are TRBV28 and TRBJ2-5, with 12 nucleotides matching TRBD2. CDR3 size: 16 residues. The germline gives CDR1 MDHEN, CDR2 SYDVKM. J gave up 5 bases and V 4 bases, and 8 bases lay outside the gene matches. The CDR3 DNA sequence: TGTGCCAGCAGTTCCTCGTGGGGGACTAGCGGGGAGACCCAGTACTTC. It is translated as CASSSSWGTSGETQYF. Using reference TRBV28 and TRBJ2-5 for the parts outside the CDR3, the full variable domain is DVKVTQSSRYLVKRTGEKVFLECVQDMDHENMFWYRQDPGLGLRLIYFSYDVKMKEKGDIPEGYSVSREKKERFSLILESASTNQTSMYLCASSSSWGTSGETQYFGPGTRLLVL.

This chain joins TRBV19 and TRBJ2-6; D remains ambiguous. The CDR3 contains 14 residues. The germline V gene encodes CDR1 LNHDA and CDR2 SQIVND (reference sequence). V was trimmed by 7 bases and J by 0 bases, leaving 7 bases between them. The CDR3 protein is CASTLSSGANVLTF. The CDR3 DNA reads as TGTGCCAGTACCCTTTCCTCTGGGGCCAACGTCCTGACTTTC.

The chain recombines TRBV5-4 with TRBJ2-3; 12 positions agree with TRBD2. V shed 0 bases, J shed 5 bases, and the junction held 10 bases outside the gene matches. The CDR3 covers 18 residues. CDR1 SGHNT and CDR2 YYREEE come from the germline V gene (reference sequence). In DNA form, the CDR3 reads TGTGCCAGCAGCTTGGCGAGGCTAGCGGGAGGGCCAGGAGATACGCAGTATTTT. It yields the protein CASSLARLAGGPGDTQYF. Using reference TRBV5-4 and TRBJ2-3 for the parts outside the CDR3, the full variable domain is ETGVTQSPTHLIKTRGQQVTLRCSSQSGHNTVSWYQQALGQGPQFIFQYYREEENGRGNFPPRFSGLQFPNYSSELNVNALELDDSALYLCASSLARLAGGPGDTQYFGPGTRLTVL.

This sequence joins TRBV20-1 and TRBJ2-5, with D maybe TRBD1 (6 bases). Germline lookup yields CDR1 DFQATT and CDR2 SNEGSKA (reference sequence). The CDR3 has 11 residues. The CDR3 loop reads CRADRQETQYF. The CDR3 DNA is TGCAGGGCCGACAGGCAAGAGACCCAGTACTTC.

Only a few counts were recorded for this clone. The V call is TRBV19, the J call TRBJ2-2, with D possibly TRBD2 on 5 matching bases. CDR1 and CDR2 from the germline V gene are LNHDA and SQIVND (reference sequence). V lost 7 bases and J 6 bases, leaving 15 bases between the germline ends. The CDR3 covers 14 residues. Written as DNA, the CDR3 is TGTGCCAGTAAGGAGGCAGGTATATCCGGGGAGCTGTTTTTT. This gives the protein CASKEAGISGELFF.

V gene TRBV9 combines with J gene TRBJ2-1; 8 bases are a match to TRBD1. V lost 3 bases to trimming and J lost 6 bases; unmatched junction nucleotides: 5. CDR3 size: 14 residues. CDR1 and CDR2 (germline): SGDLS, YYNGEE. CDR3 sequence (DNA): TGTGCCAGCAGCGCAGGGGGCTTTTCCAATGAGCAGTTCTTC. Translating it yields CASSAGGFSNEQFF. Supplemented by reference TRBV9 and TRBJ2-1, the full variable domain reads DSGVTQTPKHLITATGQRVTLRCSPRSGDLSVYWYQQSLDQGLQFLIQYYNGEERAKGNILERFSAQQFPDLHSELNLSSLELGDSALYFCASSAGGFSNEQFFGPGTRLTVL.

The chain couples TRBV13 to TRBJ1-6, with D possibly matching TRBD1 (5 bases). Trimming pared 1 base from V and 17 bases from J, leaving 12 bases between. CDR1 and CDR2 (germline): PRHDT, FYEKMQ (reference sequence). This CDR3 contains 12 residues. CDR3 sequence: CASSLAAGPVHF. CDR3 nucleotides: TGTGCCAGCAGCTTAGCTGCGGGGCCAGTCCACTTT.

The J gene is TRBJ1-1, the V gene TRBV5-4; possible D gene TRBD1, 6 bases. Looked up from germline, CDR1 is SGHNT and CDR2 is YYREEE (reference sequence). The CDR3 totals 15 residues. Trimming pared 6 bases from V and 4 bases from J, leaving 19 bases between. Here the CDR3 reads CASTLRPGQSTEAFF. DNA for the CDR3: TGTGCCAGCACCCTTAGACCAGGACAGAGCACTGAAGCTTTCTTT.

This clone appeared once. This chain uses TRBV3-1 (or the pseudogene TRBV3-2) with TRBJ2-7; D is undetermined. With 1 base removed from V and 0 bases from J, the gap between germline ends came to 10 bases. The CDR3 totals 15 residues. Per germline, CDR1 LGHDT and CDR2 YNNKEL (reference sequence). DNA of the CDR3: TGTGCCAGCAGCCAAGGAATTACAAGCTCCTACGAGCAGTACTTC. It yields the protein CASSQGITSSYEQYF.

V and J are TRBV2 and TRBJ2-3; the match to TRBD1 covers 10 bases. Germline CDR1 is SNHLY and CDR2 is FYNNEI. The CDR3 length is 15 residues. The junction had 6 bases not matched to a gene; V was cut back by 5 bases and J by 4 bases. CDR3 nucleotides: TGTGCCAGCAGTCCCGGGACAGGGGTGTCAGATACGCAGTATTTT. Translating it yields CASSPGTGVSDTQYF. The full variable domain, in which reference TRBV2 and TRBJ2-3 provide the parts outside the CDR3, is EPEVTQTPSHQVTQMGQEVILRCVPISNHLYFYWYRQILGQKVEFLVSFYNNEISEKSEIFDDQFSVERPDGSNFTLKIRSTKLEDSAMYFCASSPGTGVSDTQYFGPGTRLTVL.

The CDR3 coding sequence is TGTGCCAGTCAGACAGGGGGGAACACCGGGGAGCTGTTTTTT. Residues: CASQTGGNTGELFF. The V gene is TRBV28, the J gene TRBJ2-2; TRBD1 matches 9 bases. V lost 9 bases and J lost 1; bases outside the gene matches: 3. CDR3 length: 14 amino acids. The germline gives CDR1 MDHEN, CDR2 SYDVKM.

The J gene is TRBJ1-5, the V gene TRBV2; tentatively, D is TRBD1 (5 bases). The CDR3 spans 15 residues. Trimming stripped 4 bases from V and 6 bases from J, with 16 bases between. Germline CDR1 reads SNHLY; CDR2 reads FYNNEI. The DNA of the CDR3 is TGTGCCAGCAGTGTTTCTAGGGAGGGGCGTCAGCCCCAGCATTTT. Protein: CASSVSREGRQPQHF.

The rearrangement links TRBV27 to TRBJ2-7; 11 bases fit TRBD2. With V trimmed by 5 bases and J by 2 bases, 2 bases remained unmatched. CDR1 is MNHEY and CDR2 is SMNVEV in the germline V gene (reference sequence). CDR3 size: 14 residues. The CDR3 DNA reads TGTGCCAGCAGTCTAGCGGGAGGCCCCTACGAGCAGTACGTC. Protein sequence: CASSLAGGPYEQYV.

The chain has TRBV27 and TRBJ2-2, with a weak D call TRBD2 (5 bases). This CDR3 has 14 amino acids. Per the germline V gene, CDR1 is MNHEY and CDR2 is SMNVEV (reference sequence). V lost 5 bases and J lost 7, with 14 bases in between. The CDR3 DNA sequence: TGTGCCAGCAGTACCAATAGGGAGATCGGGGAGCTGTTTTTT. This codes for CASSTNREIGELFF.

V and J are TRBV11-3 and TRBJ1-2, with D unclear. The CDR3 has 13 amino acids. V lost 4 bases to trimming and J lost 3 bases, with 9 bases between them. Germline V gene sequence: CDR1 SGHNT, CDR2 YENEEA. CDR3 nucleotide sequence: TGTGCCAGCAGCTCAGGCAGACACTATGGCTACACCTTC. The encoded protein is CASSSGRHYGYTF.

The rearrangement joins TRBV28 to TRBJ1-2; maybe TRBD1 (5 bases). The CDR3 runs 15 residues. Germline assignment: CDR1 MDHEN and CDR2 SYDVKM. Trimming left V 3 bases short and J 8 bases short, with 19 bases between. This CDR3 is CASSLLGAAGEGYTF. CDR3 coding DNA: TGTGCCAGCAGTTTGCTAGGGGCCGCTGGGGAAGGCTACACCTTC.

The rearrangement links TRBV7-3 to TRBJ2-3, with D unclear. CDR1 and CDR2 (germline): SGHTA, FQGTGA. The CDR3 runs 14 residues. The V end was cut by 1 base, the J end by 6 bases, with 11 bases between. The CDR3, as DNA: TGTGCCAGCAGCTTAAGTGAAGCTGCGGATACGCAGTATTTT. It codes for CASSLSEAADTQYF.

This clone was detected a few times. The gene calls are TRBV25-1 and TRBJ1-4; a weak D match, TRBD1 (6 bases). CDR3 length: 15 amino acids. V was trimmed by 4 bases and J by 4 bases, leaving 13 bases between them. The V gene's germline CDR1 is MGHDK and CDR2 SYGVNS. CDR3 sequence (DNA): TGTGCCAGCAGTGCCGTACAGGGTAATAATGAAAAACTGTTTTTT. This sequence encodes CASSAVQGNNEKLFF. The full variable domain, with the rest looked up from reference TRBV25-1 and TRBJ1-4, is EADIYQTPRYLVIGTGKKITLECSQTMGHDKMYWYQQDPGMELHLIHYSYGVNSTEKGDLSSESTVSRIRTEHFPLTLESARPSHTSQYLCASSAVQGNNEKLFFGSGTQLSVL.

The rearrangement links TRBV7-2 to TRBJ2-5, with 9 bases aligning to TRBD2. In germline, CDR1 is SGHTA, CDR2 FQGNSA. Unmatched junction bases numbered 3, after V lost 5 bases and J lost 5 bases. CDR3 length: 13 residues. CDR3 amino acids: CASSPSGIETQYF. CDR3 DNA sequence: TGTGCCAGCAGCCCTAGCGGGATTGAGACCCAGTACTTC.

This rearrangement joins TRBV28 to TRBJ2-7, with D tentatively TRBD2 (6 bases). The CDR3 spans 13 residues. Germline lookup yields CDR1 MDHEN and CDR2 SYDVKM. V gave up 6 bases and J gave up 6 bases, with 15 bases separating them. CDR3 sequence: CASSSLAGTEQYF. CDR3 bases: TGTGCCAGCAGCTCACTGGCGGGGACCGAGCAGTACTTC.

The chain uses TRBV5-4 and TRBJ2-1; 7 nucleotides agree with TRBD2. Looked up from germline, CDR1 is SGHNT and CDR2 is YYREEE (reference sequence). This CDR3 is built from 15 residues. With V trimmed by 4 bases and J by 5 bases, 9 bases remained unmatched. The CDR3 region is CASSSGLVPHNEQFF. The CDR3 coding sequence is TGTGCCAGCAGCAGCGGACTAGTTCCCCACAATGAGCAGTTCTTC.

The chain uses TRBV5-1 and TRBJ2-7, with 12 bases that match TRBD2. The V gene's germline CDR1 is SGHRS and CDR2 YFSETQ. With V trimmed by 4 bases and J by 6 bases, 14 bases remained unmatched. The CDR3 is made up of 17 amino acids. The CDR3 coding sequence is TGCGCCAGCAGCCGAAGACTAGCGGGAGTCCTCACGGGCGAGCAGTACTTC. Protein sequence: CASSRRLAGVLTGEQYF.

This chain connects TRBV6-5 to TRBJ2-7; the match to TRBD2 covers 14 bases. The V segment lost 6 bases and the J segment 10 bases; nucleotides outside the gene matches: 2. The CDR3 contains 12 residues. Germline loops: CDR1 MNHEY, CDR2 SVGAGI. The DNA for the CDR3 is TGTGCCAGCAGGGGACTAGCGGGAGTTCAGTACGTC. Translation: CASRGLAGVQYV.

V usage is TRBV10-1 and J usage is TRBJ1-6; the D gene is possibly TRBD1 (5 bases). Trimming took 3 bases from V and 7 from J, leaving 13 bases between them. Germline lookup yields CDR1 WNHNN and CDR2 SYGVQD (reference sequence). This CDR3 has 15 amino acids. CDR3 DNA sequence: TGCGCCAGCAGTGAAGGAGGGGTAGGAAATTCACCCCTCCACTTT. Translating gives CASSEGGVGNSPLHF.

This rearrangement joins TRBV27 to TRBJ2-7, with a tentative D call TRBD2 (6 bases). CDR3 length: 15 amino acids. The germline CDR1 and CDR2 sequences are MNHEY and SMNVEV (reference sequence). V was cut by 5 bases and J by 3 bases, with 17 bases left in between. In nucleotides, the CDR3 is TGTGCCAGCAGTGCCCGGCGGGGCCAAGGCTACGAGCAGTACTTC. Translated, it gives CASSARRGQGYEQYF.

The CDR3 region has the DNA TGTGCCAGCACCGAGCGGTGGTACCGTGAAAAACTGTTTTTT. Its protein is CASTERWYREKLFF. The chain employs TRBV2 and TRBJ1-4, with D hard to call. V gave up 7 bases and J gave up 7 bases, with 16 bases separating them. CDR3 length: 14 residues. CDR1 and CDR2 (germline): SNHLY, FYNNEI.